A selection of T cell receptor beta chains follows, all from one sample in a study of identical twins' blood T cells. TCRdb reprocessed the 5' RACE reads with MiXCR, giving one entry per CDR3 protein. The repertoire has roughly 380,000 distinct CDR3 sequences, roughly 27% of them found once; the top ten carry about 6%. The material sequenced was PBMCs. These receptors all come from a woman aged 18 to 55 in good health. CDR3s include the opening cysteine and the closing phenylalanine or tryptophan. The D gene is left open where the match is weak. Clone size is stated in some rows and not others, as once, few, many or a class when expanded.

V gene	clone size	J gene	CDR3 length	D gene	CDR3 DNA	CDR3 protein
TRBV20-1	-	TRBJ1-1	11	-	TGCAGTGCTAGAGATCAGTGGGAAGCTTTCTTT	CSARDQWEAFF
TRBV20-1	-	TRBJ1-1	13	TRBD1	TGCAGTGCTAGAGATTTCAGGGGGCAAGAGGCTTTCTTT	CSARDFRGQEAFF
TRBV20-1	few	TRBJ1-5	14	-	TGCAGTGCTAGGGAGGGCGAGGGCAATCAGCCCCAGCATTTT	CSAREGEGNQPQHF
TRBV28	-	TRBJ1-3	15	-	TGTGCCAGCAGCTCGGGACGGACCTCTGGAAACACCGTATATTTT	CASSSGRTSGNTVYF
TRBV29-1	many	TRBJ2-2	14	TRBD1	TGCAGCGTTGCAGGGGGTGCGGGCACCGGGGAGCTGTTTTTT	CSVAGGAGTGELFF
TRBV19	-	TRBJ1-6	14	-	TGTGCCAGTAGTCTCGGGACCTTTAATTCACCCCTCCACTTT	CASSLGTFNSPLHF
TRBV12-3/TRBV12-4	-	TRBJ1-2	13	-	TGTGCCAGCAGTTGGGGTGAAGGCTATGGCTACACCTTC	CASSWGEGYGYTF
TRBV5-1	many	TRBJ1-5	15	TRBD1	TGCGCCAGCAGCTTGGGGACAGGGGCGGTACAGCCCCAGCATTTT	CASSLGTGAVQPQHF
TRBV29-1	few	TRBJ1-1	13	TRBD1	TGCAGCGTGATAGGGGGCATGAACACTGAAGCTTTCTTT	CSVIGGMNTEAFF
TRBV5-1	-	TRBJ2-5	15	TRBD1	TGCGCCAGCAGCATGGACAGGCTGTACCAAGAGACCCAGTACTTC	CASSMDRLYQETQYF
TRBV20-1	-	TRBJ2-1	14	-	TGCAGTGCTAGAGCTTTCGGGGACTTAAATGAGCAGTTCTTC	CSARAFGDLNEQFF
TRBV6-5	-	TRBJ1-1	14	-	TGTGCCAGCAGTGGGCGGGGCATGAACACTGAAGCTTTCTTT	CASSGRGMNTEAFF
TRBV29-1	-	TRBJ1-1	14	TRBD1	TGCAGCGGCCGGGCGGGGACAGCCAACACTGAAGCTTTCTTT	CSGRAGTANTEAFF
TRBV6-5	-	TRBJ2-2	15	-	TGTGCCAGCAGTTCCGGGAGAACGAACACCGGGGAGCTGTTTTTT	CASSSGRTNTGELFF
TRBV4-3	-	TRBJ1-2	15	-	TGCGCCAGCAGCCCGTCAATACAGGAGTCCTATGGCTACACCTTC	CASSPSIQESYGYTF
TRBV11-2	few	TRBJ2-2	12	-	TGTGCCAGCAGCTCTTTAGGGGGGGAGCTGTTTTTT	CASSSLGGELFF
TRBV12-5	-	TRBJ1-5	16	TRBD1	TGTGCTAGTGGTTTGACCACAGGGGGACCCAATCAGCCCCAGCATTTT	CASGLTTGGPNQPQHF
TRBV11-3	-	TRBJ2-1	19	TRBD1	TGTGCCAGCAGCTACGCACCGGGACAGACCTCATTTCTCTACAATGAGCAGTTCTTC	CASSYAPGQTSFLYNEQFF
TRBV5-1	few	TRBJ1-1	14	-	TGCGCCAGCAGCTTGGAGGGGTCAAACACTGAAGCTTTCTTT	CASSLEGSNTEAFF
TRBV6-1	few	TRBJ1-3	14	TRBD1	TGTGCCAGCAGTACGAGACAGGGGATGGGCACCATATATTTT	CASSTRQGMGTIYF
TRBV20-1	-	TRBJ2-3	11	-	TGCAGTGCTTCACAGAGGGATACGCAGTATTTT	CSASQRDTQYF
TRBV20-1	-	TRBJ1-3	13	-	TGCAGTGCACTGCCCCGGGCTGGAAACACCATATATTTT	CSALPRAGNTIYF
TRBV2	-	TRBJ1-5	17	-	TGTGCCAGCAGTGGGGTACAGGGAACCCATAGCAATCAGCCCCAGCATTTT	CASSGVQGTHSNQPQHF
TRBV12-3/TRBV12-4	few	TRBJ1-2	12	-	TGTGCCAGCAGTTTAGACAGGGCTGGCTACACCTTC	CASSLDRAGYTF
TRBV2	few	TRBJ1-2	11	TRBD1	TGTGCCAGCACACGGAGGGGGCGGCCGACCTTC	CASTRRGRPTF
TRBV6-2/TRBV6-3	many	TRBJ1-1	16	-	TGTGCCTGCGCCCGACACCCCAGGGAAATGGGTACTGAAGCTTTCTTT	CACARHPREMGTEAFF
TRBV6-1	once	TRBJ1-1	15	-	TGTGCCAGCAGTGAAGCGGCCGGGACGAGGACTGAAGCTTTCTTT	CASSEAAGTRTEAFF
TRBV7-9	once	TRBJ1-4	13	-	TGTGCCAGCAGCACTCCAACAAATGAAAAACTGTTTTTT	CASSTPTNEKLFF
TRBV29-1	-	TRBJ2-2	14	TRBD1	TGCAGCGTTTCGACAGGGCTGGCCACCGGGGAGCTGTTTTTT	CSVSTGLATGELFF
TRBV4-1	many	TRBJ1-1	16	-	TGCGCCAGCAGCCAAGGGGTCGGAGGGAGGAACACTGAAGCTTTCTTT	CASSQGVGGRNTEAFF
TRBV5-1	-	TRBJ1-1	14	-	TGCGCCAGCAGCGATCAGGGGCTGGGGACTGAAGCTTTCTTT	CASSDQGLGTEAFF
TRBV20-1	-	TRBJ1-2	16	-	TGCAGTGCCGCCCTAAGTCGGCCGCCCTTCAACTATGGCTACACCTTC	CSAALSRPPFNYGYTF
TRBV20-1	once	TRBJ1-5	10	-	TGCAGTGCTTTCCGACATACTGAGCATTTT	CSAFRHTEHF
TRBV27	few	TRBJ2-7	13	-	TGTGCCAGCAGTTTAAGGAACAGCTACGAGCAGTACTTC	CASSLRNSYEQYF
TRBV6-4	-	TRBJ2-2	12	-	TGTGCCAGCAGTAGCCGCGCCGGGGAGCTGTTTTTT	CASSSRAGELFF
TRBV5-1	once	TRBJ2-2	15	-	TGCGCCAGCAGCTTGGAACTTGACCGGGCCGGGGAGCTGTTTTTT	CASSLELDRAGELFF
TRBV20-1	many	TRBJ2-1	16	-	TGCAGTGCTAGAGATAGTGGGGGGGCTAGTTGGAATGAGCAGTTCTTC	CSARDSGGASWNEQFF
TRBV7-2	-	TRBJ1-6	14	-	TGTGCCAGCAGCTTAGGCGCAGCTTATTCACCCCTCCACTTT	CASSLGAAYSPLHF
TRBV5-1	-	TRBJ2-1	16	TRBD1	TGCGCCAGCAGTCCACTCGCAAGACAGGGGGATAATGAGCAGTTCTTC	CASSPLARQGDNEQFF
TRBV6-2/TRBV6-3	-	TRBJ1-5	14	TRBD1	TGTGCCAGCAGCCATGGGACAGAGAATCAGCCCCAGCATTTT	CASSHGTENQPQHF
TRBV19	-	TRBJ2-5	15	-	TGTGCCATTAGTATAGCGTTACCCCCGGGCCTCGGTACCTACTTC	CAISIALPPGLGTYF
TRBV11-2	few	TRBJ2-3	15	-	TGTGCCAGCAGCTTAGGAAACTTTCTCACAGATACGCAGTATTTT	CASSLGNFLTDTQYF
TRBV29-1	few	TRBJ1-4	12	TRBD1	TGCAGCGCCCGGACAGGGTCTGAAAAACTGTTTTTT	CSARTGSEKLFF
TRBV24-1	-	TRBJ2-7	18	TRBD2	TGTGCCACCAGTGAGCGACTAGCGGGAGGGACGCCCTCCTACGAGCAGTACTTC	CATSERLAGGTPSYEQYF
TRBV20-1	few	TRBJ2-1	16	TRBD2	TGCAGTGCTAGAAACCCTAACAGCGGGAGACTCGATGAGCAGTTCTTC	CSARNPNSGRLDEQFF
TRBV2	-	TRBJ1-2	12	-	TGTGCCAGCAGATTAGGACTGGGAGGCTACACCTTC	CASRLGLGGYTF
TRBV20-1	few	TRBJ1-4	13	-	TGCAGTGCCTCAGGACCAACTAATGAAAAACTGTTTTTT	CSASGPTNEKLFF
TRBV19	-	TRBJ1-3	16	-	TGTGCCATTTCCTCAACCCCGGGGAGGCCTGGAAACACCATATATTTT	CAISSTPGRPGNTIYF
TRBV20-1	few	TRBJ1-2	15	TRBD1	TGCAGTGCTAGAGATGCGACAGGGCGTTATCATGGCTACACCTTC	CSARDATGRYHGYTF
TRBV28	few	TRBJ2-3	16	-	TGTGCCAGCAGTTTAAGGTCGGCGGGCTACACAGATACGCAGTATTTT	CASSLRSAGYTDTQYF
TRBV12-3/TRBV12-4	many	TRBJ1-2	12	-	TGTGCCAGCAGCCCCGGGGGATATGGCTACACCTTC	CASSPGGYGYTF
TRBV6-5	-	TRBJ1-1	14	-	TGCGCCAGCAGTTTCGGGGCCTCCGGTGCTGAAGCTTTCTTT	CASSFGASGAEAFF
TRBV12-3/TRBV12-4	few	TRBJ1-3	14	-	TGTGCCAGCAGTTTTGGGGGAAAGGGAAACACCATATATTTT	CASSFGGKGNTIYF
TRBV12-3/TRBV12-4	many	TRBJ2-7	16	TRBD2	TGTGCCAGCAGCTCAGGACTAGCGGGGGTTGTTTTCGAGCAGTACTTC	CASSSGLAGVVFEQYF
TRBV5-8	-	TRBJ1-5	16	-	TGTGCCAGCAGCATATGGACAGCTAATAGCAATCAGCCCCAGCATTTT	CASSIWTANSNQPQHF
TRBV5-6	few	TRBJ2-1	15	-	TGTGCCAGCAGCTTGGGCCTAGATTTTGGCAATGAGCAGTTCTTC	CASSLGLDFGNEQFF
TRBV4-1	-	TRBJ2-7	16	-	TGCGCCAGCAGCCCAAATCCGGAGACCGTCTGGAACGAGCAGTACTTC	CASSPNPETVWNEQYF